This T cell receptor (beta chain) was captured in a study of shared clonotypes between healthy human individuals. V lost 4 bases and J lost 8; bases outside the gene matches: 4. This CDR3 comprises 12 residues. CDR1 is MGHRA, CDR2 YSYEKL, per germline. The method was immunoSEQ multiplex PCR; TCRdb's version includes in-frame clones alone and lacks a portion of them. The sample gives about 800,000 clones, 90% to 98% of which show up once; less than 0.3% is in the top ten. Terminally differentiated effector memory CD45RA+ cells were excluded from the naive CD8 cells, which were CD45RO-negative and positively selected for CCR7.

The source material was naive CD8+ T cells sorted from blood. The TCR sequence derives from a man aged 30 to 39 in good health. The V and J genes are TRBV4-1 and TRBJ1-2; 7 nucleotides agree with TRBD1. CDR3 sequence reads: CASSPTGIGYTF. Written as DNA, the CDR3 is TGCGCCAGCAGCCCGACAGGGATCGGCTACACCTTC.